The rows below give T cell receptor beta chains drawn from one sample of a study of cytomegalovirus exposure and HLA in healthy donors. The repertoire was sequenced with immunoSEQ multiplex PCR; TCRdb's copy has only in-frame clones and lacks some. The sample has about 190,000 clones; 70% to 90% are singletons. The source material was PBMCs. The receptors shown here come from a woman aged 18-29 years in good health and CMV-seronegative. Each CDR3 is given with its conserved first and last residue. The D gene is left open where the match is weak. Rows may omit the clone size; those that give it use once, few, many or a size class.

v_call	cdr3_length	d_call	clone_size	j_call	cdr3_aa	cdr3_nt
TRBV7-2	17	NA	once	TRBJ2-4	CASSFRGRARAKNIQYF	TGTGCCAGCAGCTTTAGGGGGAGAGCGCGGGCCAAAAACATTCAGTACTTC
TRBV29-1	18	TRBD2	once	TRBJ2-3	CSVEGRLAGGQFADTQYF	TGCAGCGTTGAAGGGAGACTAGCGGGGGGGCAATTCGCAGATACGCAGTATTTT
TRBV5-4	15	TRBD1	NA	TRBJ1-1	CASRLTGGSAPEAFF	TGTGCCAGCCGCCTTACAGGGGGCTCCGCCCCTGAAGCTTTCTTT
TRBV6-5	12	NA	NA	TRBJ1-2	CASRRTGYGYTF	TGTGCCAGCAGACGAACGGGGTATGGCTACACCTTC
TRBV4-3	19	TRBD2	NA	TRBJ2-1	CASSQDPRLAGESYNEQFF	TGCGCCAGCAGCCAAGATCCGAGACTAGCGGGAGAGTCTTACAATGAGCAGTTCTTC
TRBV5-4	15	NA	NA	TRBJ2-7	CASSNDRDRFYEQYF	TGTGCCAGCAGCAACGACAGAGACCGGTTCTACGAGCAGTACTTC
TRBV12-1	19	NA	NA	TRBJ2-1	CASSFPGGSGSTAYNEQFF	TGTGCCAGCAGCTTCCCAGGGGGTAGCGGGAGTACAGCCTACAATGAGCAGTTCTTC
TRBV11-3	12	NA	NA	TRBJ2-2	CASSLLTGELFF	TGTGCCAGCAGCTTACTCACCGGGGAGCTGTTTTTT
TRBV19	15	NA	NA	TRBJ1-5	CASSWGDRGNQPQHF	TGTGCCAGTAGTTGGGGGGACCGAGGCAATCAGCCCCAGCATTTT
TRBV19	19	TRBD2	NA	TRBJ2-1	CASSIGVGASGISYNEQFF	TGTGCCAGTAGTATAGGGGTTGGGGCTAGCGGGATATCCTACAATGAGCAGTTCTTC
TRBV27	14	TRBD2	NA	TRBJ2-7	CASSSGTNFYEQYF	TGTGCCAGCAGTTCCGGGACTAACTTTTACGAGCAGTACTTC
TRBV19	15	TRBD2	NA	TRBJ2-3	CASSTERGGTDTQYF	TGTGCCAGTAGTACTGAGCGGGGGGGCACAGATACGCAGTATTTT
TRBV7-2	15	NA	NA	TRBJ2-1	CASSLRDLGSNEQFF	TGTGCCAGCAGCCTCCGGGACTTAGGGTCCAATGAGCAGTTCTTC
TRBV5-1	15	TRBD1	NA	TRBJ1-1	CASSSDRVMNTEAFF	TGCGCCAGCAGCTCAGACAGGGTAATGAACACTGAAGCTTTCTTT
TRBV28	15	NA	once	TRBJ1-2	CASSLSPGPPYGYTF	TGTGCCAGCAGTTTATCCCCAGGTCCCCCCTATGGCTACACCTTC
TRBV19	13	NA	NA	TRBJ1-3	CASSNRAGNTIYF	TGTGCCAGTAGTAACCGGGCTGGAAACACCATATATTTT
TRBV7-2	15	TRBD2	NA	TRBJ2-1	CASSLVTGGQGEQFF	TGTGCCAGCAGCTTAGTAACGGGAGGGCAAGGGGAGCAGTTCTTC
TRBV9	17	TRBD2	NA	TRBJ2-1	CASSATHPGLAQNEQFF	TGTGCCAGCAGCGCGACCCATCCGGGACTAGCGCAGAATGAGCAGTTCTTC
TRBV5-1	18	TRBD1	NA	TRBJ2-3	CASSPVPGQGGTADTQYF	TGCGCCAGCAGCCCCGTCCCGGGACAGGGAGGAACGGCAGATACGCAGTATTTT
TRBV19	16	TRBD1	NA	TRBJ2-2	CASSQDRGPAGGELFF	TGTGCCAGTAGTCAGGACAGGGGGCCCGCGGGCGGGGAGCTGTTTTTT
TRBV7-9	14	TRBD2	NA	TRBJ2-7	CASSLGGGKNEQYF	TGTGCCAGCAGCTTAGGGGGAGGGAAGAACGAGCAGTACTTC
TRBV5-1	13	TRBD2	NA	TRBJ2-2	CASSIGLAGELFF	TGCGCCAGCAGCATCGGACTAGCGGGGGAGCTGTTTTTT
TRBV30	14	NA	NA	TRBJ2-7	CAWRLQGRAYEQYF	TGTGCCTGGAGATTACAGGGTAGGGCCTACGAGCAGTACTTC
TRBV7-6	15	NA	few	TRBJ2-3	CASSRLADPTDTQYF	TGTGCCAGCAGCCGATTAGCGGACCCCACAGATACGCAGTATTTT
TRBV9	14	NA	NA	TRBJ1-1	CASSHTGTTEEAFF	TGTGCCAGCAGCCATACCGGGACAACCGAAGAAGCTTTCTTT
TRBV2	12	NA	NA	TRBJ2-7	CASSRLNYEQYF	TGTGCCAGCAGCAGACTAAACTACGAGCAGTACTTC
TRBV7-9	14	TRBD1	NA	TRBJ2-3	CASSSGTGGDTQYF	TGTGCCAGCAGCTCCGGGACAGGCGGGGATACGCAGTATTTT
TRBV5-6	16	TRBD1	once	TRBJ2-1	CASSSLRTGSRYEQFF	TGTGCCAGCAGCTCCCTCCGGACAGGGTCTAGGTATGAGCAGTTCTTC
TRBV30	13	TRBD1	NA	TRBJ1-2	CAWSPGQAKGYTF	TGTGCCTGGAGTCCCGGACAGGCGAAAGGCTACACCTTC
TRBV7-2	15	NA	NA	TRBJ2-1	CASSLAGAAYNEQFF	TGTGCCAGCAGCTTAGCGGGGGCCGCCTACAATGAGCAGTTCTTC
TRBV6-5	15	NA	few	TRBJ1-5	CASSPTVYSNQPQHF	TGTGCCAGCAGCCCAACGGTTTATAGCAATCAGCCCCAGCATTTT
TRBV6-1	15	NA	NA	TRBJ2-7	CASSHLASSSYEQYF	TGTGCCAGCAGCCATTTGGCTAGCAGCTCCTACGAGCAGTACTTC
TRBV15	16	NA	NA	TRBJ2-6	CATSSRTGTGANVLTF	TGTGCCACCAGCTCGAGAACAGGGACTGGGGCCAACGTCCTGACTTTC
TRBV4-3	16	TRBD2	NA	TRBJ2-3	CASSPTTSGRGSTQYF	TGCGCCAGCAGCCCAACGACTAGCGGGAGGGGAAGTACGCAGTATTTT
TRBV27	15	TRBD2	NA	TRBJ2-1	CASSPGTSSYNEQFF	TGTGCCAGCAGTCCTGGGACTAGCTCCTACAATGAGCAGTTCTTC
TRBV6-1	15	TRBD1	NA	TRBJ1-1	CASEGGSWLNTEAFF	TGTGCCAGCGAAGGGGGCAGCTGGCTGAACACTGAAGCTTTCTTT
TRBV7-8	16	TRBD2	NA	TRBJ2-5	CASSLVGGDHPETQYF	TGTGCCAGCAGCTTAGTGGGGGGGGACCACCCAGAGACCCAGTACTTC
TRBV21-1	13	NA	NA	TRBJ1-5	CARLSRGNQPQHF	TGTGCCAGACTAAGCAGGGGGAATCAGCCCCAGCATTTT
TRBV18	12	NA	NA	TRBJ1-4	CATGRRGGKLFF	TGTGCCACAGGCCGCCGCGGAGGAAAACTGTTTTTT
TRBV4-3	17	TRBD1	few	TRBJ2-7	CASSQFRYRDRAHEQYF	TGCGCCAGCAGCCAATTTCGCTACCGGGACAGGGCTCACGAGCAGTACTTC
TRBV5-1	16	TRBD2	NA	TRBJ2-1	CASSLGGSGGAGEQFF	TGCGCCAGCAGCTTGGGTGGTAGCGGGGGGGCCGGTGAGCAGTTCTTC
TRBV4-1	14	NA	NA	TRBJ2-5	CASSQDQGRETQYF	TGCGCCAGCAGCCAAGATCAGGGAAGGGAGACCCAGTACTTC
TRBV28	14	TRBD1	NA	TRBJ1-2	CASTLPDRVGGYTF	TGTGCCAGCACCCTCCCCGACAGGGTAGGAGGCTACACCTTC
TRBV30	12	NA	NA	TRBJ2-2	CAWSPGTGELFF	TGTGCCTGGAGTCCGGGAACCGGGGAGCTGTTTTTT
TRBV11-2	16	NA	NA	TRBJ2-6	CASSLDSNSGANVLTF	TGTGCCAGCAGCTTAGATTCCAACTCTGGGGCCAACGTCCTGACTTTC
TRBV2	11	NA	few	TRBJ2-3	CASSEINTQYF	TGTGCCAGCAGTGAAATCAATACGCAGTATTTT
TRBV19	17	TRBD1	NA	TRBJ2-1	CATEPLSGTGVINEQFF	TGTGCCACCGAGCCCCTCTCCGGGACAGGGGTCATCAATGAGCAGTTCTTC
TRBV7-8	15	NA	NA	TRBJ1-6	CASSFQAGEQSPLHF	TGTGCCAGCAGCTTTCAAGCAGGGGAGCAATCACCCCTCCACTTT
TRBV5-1	14	NA	NA	TRBJ2-1	CASSAQSDYNEQFF	TGCGCCAGCAGCGCCCAGAGCGACTACAATGAGCAGTTCTTC
TRBV25-1	12	TRBD2	NA	TRBJ2-1	CASTSGGPEQFF	TGTGCCAGCACGAGCGGGGGACCTGAGCAGTTCTTC
TRBV9	18	TRBD2	NA	TRBJ2-3	CASSVDLGLAGYTDTQYF	TGTGCCAGCAGCGTAGATCTCGGACTAGCGGGATACACAGATACGCAGTATTTT
TRBV5-6	19	TRBD2	NA	TRBJ2-7	CASSPGVSGVGGVIYEQYF	TGTGCCAGCAGCCCAGGGGTTAGCGGGGTCGGTGGGGTTATCTACGAGCAGTACTTC